The 15 T cell receptor beta chains in this list originate from one sample, sequenced in a study of vaccination and CD4 T cells after COVID-19. Their antigens are not known. The treatment is: approximately 9-day PBMC culture with coronavirus spike peptide pools or control peptides (ViraFEST assay). Sequencing of the DNA from cultured CD4+ T cells was carried out with the Oncomine TCR Beta short-read assay. TCRdb re-called the PCR reads with MiXCR, one entry per CDR3 protein. The repertoire includes 13,000 or so distinct CDR3 sequences, roughly 40% of them detected once, and roughly 14% sits in the top ten. The sample consisted of CD4+ T cells from blood, cultured in vitro. These receptors were taken from a human donor who had recovered from COVID-19.

CDR3 protein: CASSYMRRQGNRLPYGYTF. Written as DNA, the CDR3 is TGTGCCAGCAGTTACATGAGGAGACAGGGTAATCGCCTCCCCTATGGCTACACCTTC. The gene calls are TRBV6-5 and TRBJ1-2; TRBD1 aligns across 7 bases. The V segment lost 2 bases and the J segment 4 bases; nucleotides outside the gene matches: 19. CDR1 MNHEY and CDR2 SVGAGI come from the germline V gene. The CDR3 has 19 residues.

CDR3 in amino acids: CASTETGVDTQYF. The CDR3 nucleotides are TGTGCCAGCACCGAAACAGGGGTGGATACGCAGTATTTT. This chain joins TRBV5-4 and TRBJ2-3, with TRBD1 matching over 7 bases. CDR1 is SGHNT and CDR2 is YYREEE in the germline V gene (reference sequence). There are 13 residues in the CDR3. Unmatched junction bases numbered 7, after V lost 6 bases and J lost 6 bases. The whole variable domain, filled in from reference TRBV5-4 and TRBJ2-3, reads ETGVTQSPTHLIKTRGQQVTLRCSSQSGHNTVSWYQQALGQGPQFIFQYYREEENGRGNFPPRFSGLQFPNYSSELNVNALELDDSALYLCASTETGVDTQYFGPGTRLTVL.

The chain carries TRBV5-4 and TRBJ1-1, with 7 nucleotides matching TRBD1. The CDR3 has 13 residues. Germline V gene data show CDR1 as SGHNT and CDR2 as YYREEE (reference sequence). V was pared by 4 bases and J by 10 bases, with 10 bases of the junction left unmatched. The CDR3 is CASSTQGSVGAFF. The CDR3 nucleotides read TGTGCCAGCAGCACACAGGGGTCAGTAGGAGCTTTCTTT.

This clonotype was observed once. V is TRBV12-3 or TRBV12-4 and J is TRBJ2-3; no firm D call. The CDR3 totals 13 residues. The V end was cut by 3 bases, the J end by 2 bases, with 6 bases between. CDR3 nucleotides: TGTGCCAGCAGTTTTGCAGACACAGATACGCAGTATTTT. Protein product: CASSFADTDTQYF.

Only a few counts were recorded for this clonotype. The genes are TRBV27 and TRBJ1-2, with 9 bases aligning to TRBD1. CDR1 is MNHEY, CDR2 SMNVEV, per germline (reference sequence). Trimming removed 5 bases from V and 5 bases from J; junction bases left unmatched: 9. This CDR3 comprises 15 residues. The CDR3 region has the DNA TGTGCCAGCAGTCCCGGACAGGGGAGGAGGTATGGCTACACCTTC. Residues: CASSPGQGRRYGYTF.

This clonotype was observed once. This chain joins TRBV7-9 and TRBJ2-1, with a weak D call TRBD2 (7 bases). V dropped 1 base and J dropped 6 bases, with 22 bases sitting between them. CDR3 length equals 18 residues. The germline CDR1 and CDR2 sequences are SEHNR and FQNEAQ (reference sequence). In nucleotides, the CDR3 is TGTGCCAGCAGCTTAGGCCCCCAGACGGGGGGCAGGGGCAATGAGCAGTTCTTC. Translation: CASSLGPQTGGRGNEQFF.

This chain's CDR3 is CSAASGRGTGELFF. The CDR3 DNA sequence: TGCAGTGCCGCAAGTGGTCGGGGGACCGGGGAGCTGTTTTTT. V usage is TRBV20-1 and J usage is TRBJ2-2, with a tentative D call TRBD2 (6 bases). With 6 bases removed from V and 5 bases from J, the gap between germline ends came to 16 bases. The CDR3 is made up of 14 amino acids. Germline V gene lookup returns CDR1 DFQATT and CDR2 SNEGSKA (reference sequence).

The chain employs TRBV10-1 and TRBJ1-1, with D perhaps TRBD1 (6 bases). V lost 4 bases, J lost 7 bases, and 22 bases lay in between. Germline CDR1 and CDR2: WNHNN and SYGVQD (reference sequence). The CDR3 is 16 amino acids. As DNA, the CDR3 is TGCGCCAGCAGTGCTACGACAGGCGGTAGGGTAATTGAAGCTTTCTTT. It translates to CASSATTGGRVIEAFF.

This sequence joins TRBV27 and TRBJ2-1, with D perhaps matching TRBD1 or TRBD2 (5 bases each). Germline V gives CDR1 MNHEY, CDR2 SMNVEV (reference sequence). The CDR3 has 15 amino acids. The V gene lost 1 base and the J gene lost 8 bases, with 15 bases spanning the gap. This chain's CDR3 is CASSLFGEGRDEQFF. The CDR3 nucleotides are TGTGCCAGCAGTTTATTTGGCGAGGGGCGAGATGAGCAGTTCTTC.

The chain is built from TRBV6-5 and TRBJ2-7; perhaps TRBD2 as D (5 bases). The CDR3 length is 15 residues. The V end lost 4 bases, the J end lost 0 bases, and 13 bases lay between the germline ends. The germline V gene encodes CDR1 MNHEY and CDR2 SVGAGI. The CDR3 nucleotides are TGTGCCAGCAGTTTCGCTCAGCTAGCCTCCTACGAGCAGTACTTC. Translation gives CASSFAQLASYEQYF.

The V call is TRBV18, the J call TRBJ1-4; D call uncertain. V dropped 2 bases and J dropped 11 bases, with 18 bases sitting between them. CDR1 is KGHSH, CDR2 LQKENI, per germline. The CDR3 is made up of 15 amino acids. The CDR3 is CASSPDTALARKLFF. CDR3 coding DNA: TGTGCCAGCTCACCAGACACGGCCTTAGCGAGGAAACTGTTTTTT.

This chain uses TRBV5-1 with TRBJ1-2; the match to TRBD1 covers 8 bases. The CDR3 is 13 amino acids. CDR1 and CDR2 (germline): SGHRS, YFSETQ. The V and J ends lost 4 bases and 8 bases, in that order; junction bases with no gene match: 7. The CDR3 reads CASSPRQGYGYTF. The CDR3 DNA follows: TGCGCCAGCAGCCCTCGACAGGGGTACGGCTACACCTTC.

The V call is TRBV30, the J call TRBJ2-3; 12 bases match TRBD2. Germline V gene sequence: CDR1 GTSNPN, CDR2 SVGIG (reference sequence). J lost 0 bases, V lost 3 bases, and 4 bases had no gene match. This CDR3 is built from 16 residues. CDR3 DNA sequence: TGTGCCTGGAGACTAGCGGGGGGAACTAGCACAGATACGCAGTATTTT. Translation gives CAWRLAGGTSTDTQYF.

This clonotype was picked up a small number of times. This chain links TRBV24-1 with TRBJ2-2; D tentatively reads TRBD1 or TRBD2 (6 bases each). In germline, CDR1 is KGHDR, CDR2 SFDVKD. V dropped 3 bases and J dropped 3 bases, with 16 bases sitting between them. The CDR3 is 17 residues long. The chain's CDR3 is CATSDGRRGTYTGELFF. DNA of the CDR3: TGTGCCACCAGTGATGGTAGGAGGGGGACGTACACCGGGGAGCTGTTTTTT.

The rearrangement joins TRBV7-2 to TRBJ2-3; the D is unclear. Per germline, CDR1 SGHTA and CDR2 FQGNSA. The CDR3 runs 14 residues. V lost 2 bases to trimming and J lost 1 base, with 7 bases between them. The CDR3 is CASSLQVGTDTQYF. In nucleotides, the CDR3 is TGTGCCAGCAGCTTACAGGTCGGCACAGATACGCAGTATTTT.